This section outlines one TCR beta chain sequence together with its context. The CDR3 has 14 amino acids. Per the germline V gene, CDR1 is SGHTA and CDR2 is FQGTGA. Trimming removed 4 bases from V and 13 bases from J; junction bases left unmatched: 6. The entry originates in a study of blood T cell repertoires in COVID-19. Assay: immunoSEQ multiplex PCR; the TCRdb copy retains only in-frame clones and omits some. The sample contains approximately 220,000 clones, 80% to 90% of which appear only once. What was sequenced was peripheral blood. This TCR was sampled from a woman aged 45 to 65 with acute or convalescent COVID-19. The chain is built from TRBV7-3 and TRBJ2-1; 14 bases align to TRBD2. The CDR3: CASSSTSGGVKQFF. As DNA, the CDR3 is TGTGCCAGCAGCTCGACTAGCGGGGGGGTAAAACAGTTCTTC.